Sequencing of this TCR beta chain was carried out in a study of blood T cells in healthy people across ages. Primed by a sample-barcoded 5' primer and a J-beta primer mix, a second PCR proceeded for about 6 to 12 cycles. Tagging of each cDNA molecule was performed by a template-switch adaptor with 12 random nucleotides. TCRdb re-derived calls from the 5' RACE reads in MiXCR, one entry per CDR3 protein. The data contain over 950,000 distinct CDR3 sequences, 51% of them singletons. This CDR3 is 14 amino acids long. The V and J ends lost 3 bases and 3 bases respectively, with 12 bases between them. Germline CDR1 reads MNHEY; CDR2 reads SMNVEV (reference sequence). Donors ranged from roughly 6 to 90 years old and were healthy Caucasians in Russia. This clonotype was detected only a few times.

The receptor's source is a woman aged 55-70 years in good health. The chain carries TRBV27 and TRBJ2-7, with D hard to call. Sequenced sample: blood. The CDR3 DNA reads as TGTGCCAGCAGTTTTGCCAGGTTGGACTACGAGCAGTACTTC. Translating gives CASSFARLDYEQYF.